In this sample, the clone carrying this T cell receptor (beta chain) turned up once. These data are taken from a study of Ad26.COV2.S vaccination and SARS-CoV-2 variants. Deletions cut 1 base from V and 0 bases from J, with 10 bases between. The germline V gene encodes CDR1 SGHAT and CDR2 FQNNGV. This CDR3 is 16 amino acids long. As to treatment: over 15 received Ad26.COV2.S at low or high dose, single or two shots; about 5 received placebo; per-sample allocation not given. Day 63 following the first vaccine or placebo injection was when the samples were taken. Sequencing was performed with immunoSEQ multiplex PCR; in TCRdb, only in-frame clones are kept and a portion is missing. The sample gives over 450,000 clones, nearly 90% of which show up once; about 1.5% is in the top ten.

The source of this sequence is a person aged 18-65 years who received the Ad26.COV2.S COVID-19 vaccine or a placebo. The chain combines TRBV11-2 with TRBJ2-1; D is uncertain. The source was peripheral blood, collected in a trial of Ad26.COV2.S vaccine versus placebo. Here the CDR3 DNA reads TGTGCCAGCAGCTTAGTCGCCCAGAGCTCCTACAATGAGCAGTTCTTC. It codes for CASSLVAQSSYNEQFF.